These T cell receptor beta chains were read from a single sample in a study of OX40 agonist ivuxolimab in advanced cancers. The protocol was immunoSEQ multiplex PCR, while the TCRdb copy is restricted to in-frame clones and leaves out a portion. Found here are roughly 7,000 clones, around 85% of them singletons; the top ten hold less than 85%. Here the sequenced sample was CD4+ or CD8+ T cells sorted from blood, taken in a trial of the OX40 agonist ivuxolimab. These receptors originate from an adult with an advanced solid tumor such as melanoma, head and neck, liver or kidney cancer. CDR3s include the opening cysteine and the closing phenylalanine or tryptophan. The order of the fields is V gene, clone size, D gene, J gene, CDR3 protein, CDR3 DNA. D genes are given only for firm matches. Clone size is not always given. Where it is, it says once, few, many or a class for expanded clones.

v_call: TRBV30
clone_size: .
d_call: TRBD1
j_call: TRBJ1-2
cdr3_aa: CAWSQGTGGAGYTF
cdr3_nt: TGTGCCTGGAGTCAAGGGACAGGGGGCGCGGGCTACACCTTC

v_call: TRBV13
clone_size: .
d_call: TRBD1
j_call: TRBJ1-2
cdr3_aa: CASSVIKTGNYGYTF
cdr3_nt: TGTGCCAGCAGCGTAATAAAGACAGGGAACTATGGCTACACCTTC

v_call: TRBV6-5
clone_size: .
d_call: .
j_call: TRBJ2-7
cdr3_aa: CASSYSRSGASYEQYF
cdr3_nt: TGTGCCAGCAGTTACTCGCGTTCTGGCGCCTCCTACGAGCAGTACTTC

v_call: TRBV11-2
clone_size: .
d_call: TRBD2
j_call: TRBJ2-1
cdr3_aa: CASSLGSGELDEQFF
cdr3_nt: TGTGCCAGCAGCTTAGGCAGCGGGGAGCTGGATGAGCAGTTCTTC

v_call: TRBV7-9
clone_size: .
d_call: TRBD1
j_call: TRBJ1-4
cdr3_aa: CASSFGRQGSNEKLFF
cdr3_nt: TGTGCCAGCAGCTTCGGAAGACAGGGATCTAATGAAAAACTGTTTTTT

v_call: TRBV19
clone_size: .
d_call: TRBD1
j_call: TRBJ2-7
cdr3_aa: CASSIGTGGWEQYF
cdr3_nt: TGTGCCAGTAGTATTGGAACAGGGGGCTGGGAGCAGTACTTC

v_call: TRBV9
clone_size: .
d_call: TRBD2
j_call: TRBJ2-7
cdr3_aa: CASSVAGQLGSGDYEQYF
cdr3_nt: TGTGCCAGCAGCGTAGCCGGTCAGCTCGGCAGCGGGGACTACGAGCAGTACTTC

v_call: TRBV18
clone_size: .
d_call: .
j_call: TRBJ2-1
cdr3_aa: CASSPPGDEQFF
cdr3_nt: TGTGCCAGCTCGCCCCCGGGGGATGAGCAGTTCTTC

v_call: TRBV29-1
clone_size: .
d_call: .
j_call: TRBJ2-7
cdr3_aa: CSVWGTSYEQYF
cdr3_nt: TGCAGCGTTTGGGGCACCTCCTACGAGCAGTACTTC

v_call: TRBV5-5
clone_size: .
d_call: .
j_call: TRBJ1-5
cdr3_aa: CASSLEGRGVQPQHF
cdr3_nt: TGTGCCAGCAGCTTGGAGGGACGCGGAGTTCAGCCCCAGCATTTT

v_call: TRBV7-6
clone_size: .
d_call: .
j_call: TRBJ2-7
cdr3_aa: CASSLREAYEQYF
cdr3_nt: TGTGCCAGCAGCTTAAGGGAAGCCTACGAGCAGTACTTC

v_call: TRBV29-1
clone_size: .
d_call: .
j_call: TRBJ1-1
cdr3_aa: CSVARGNTEAFF
cdr3_nt: TGCAGCGTTGCTCGCGGGAACACTGAAGCTTTCTTT

v_call: TRBV15
clone_size: .
d_call: TRBD2
j_call: TRBJ2-3
cdr3_aa: CATSKVGTSGGPDTQYF
cdr3_nt: TGTGCCACCAGCAAGGTGGGGACTAGCGGGGGGCCAGATACGCAGTATTTT

v_call: TRBV27
clone_size: once
d_call: .
j_call: TRBJ1-2
cdr3_aa: CASSLSSQGHYGYTF
cdr3_nt: TGTGCCAGCAGTTTATCGTCTCAGGGACACTATGGCTACACCTTC

v_call: TRBV5-1
clone_size: .
d_call: TRBD1
j_call: TRBJ1-2
cdr3_aa: CASRTDRNYGYTF
cdr3_nt: TGCGCCAGCAGAACGGACAGGAACTATGGCTACACCTTC

v_call: TRBV11-2
clone_size: few
d_call: .
j_call: TRBJ2-3
cdr3_aa: CASSRGGTSTDTQYF
cdr3_nt: TGTGCCAGCAGCCGCGGGGGCACTAGCACAGATACGCAGTATTTT

v_call: TRBV27
clone_size: .
d_call: .
j_call: TRBJ2-1
cdr3_aa: CASSSQGGSYNEQFF
cdr3_nt: TGTGCCAGCAGTTCTCAAGGGGGCTCCTACAATGAGCAGTTCTTC

v_call: TRBV5-1
clone_size: .
d_call: .
j_call: TRBJ2-7
cdr3_aa: CASSLGDEQYF
cdr3_nt: TGCGCCAGCAGCTTGGGGGACGAGCAGTACTTC

v_call: TRBV5-4
clone_size: .
d_call: .
j_call: TRBJ1-2
cdr3_aa: CASSPSRVRGYTF
cdr3_nt: TGTGCCAGCAGCCCCTCAAGGGTTAGGGGCTACACCTTC

v_call: TRBV4-2
clone_size: .
d_call: .
j_call: TRBJ2-1
cdr3_aa: CASSQASGDEQFF
cdr3_nt: TGTGCCAGCAGCCAAGCTTCGGGGGATGAGCAGTTCTTC

v_call: TRBV11-2
clone_size: .
d_call: .
j_call: TRBJ1-1
cdr3_aa: CASSLALTDEAFF
cdr3_nt: TGTGCCAGCAGCTTAGCCTTGACAGATGAAGCTTTCTTT

v_call: TRBV13
clone_size: .
d_call: TRBD2
j_call: TRBJ2-1
cdr3_aa: CASSQQTSGGNEQFF
cdr3_nt: TGTGCCAGCAGCCAACAAACTAGCGGGGGCAATGAGCAGTTCTTC

v_call: TRBV2
clone_size: .
d_call: .
j_call: TRBJ2-5
cdr3_aa: CASSPPTVYQETQYF
cdr3_nt: TGTGCCAGCAGTCCCCCGACAGTGTACCAAGAGACCCAGTACTTC

v_call: TRBV5-5
clone_size: once
d_call: .
j_call: TRBJ2-7
cdr3_aa: CASSLQQGSHEQYF
cdr3_nt: TGTGCCAGCAGCCTACAACAGGGTTCGCACGAGCAGTACTTC

v_call: TRBV7-9
clone_size: .
d_call: TRBD1
j_call: TRBJ2-1
cdr3_aa: CASSSAGGQEYNEQFF
cdr3_nt: TGTGCCAGCAGCTCCGCTGGGGGACAGGAGTACAATGAGCAGTTCTTC

v_call: TRBV4-2
clone_size: .
d_call: .
j_call: TRBJ2-1
cdr3_aa: CASSQDWNEQFF
cdr3_nt: TGTGCCAGCAGCCAAGATTGGAATGAGCAGTTCTTC

v_call: TRBV28
clone_size: .
d_call: .
j_call: TRBJ1-4
cdr3_aa: CASSFLGLGNEKLFF
cdr3_nt: TGTGCCAGCAGTTTCTTGGGGCTTGGTAATGAAAAACTGTTTTTT

v_call: TRBV5-1
clone_size: medium-sized
d_call: TRBD1
j_call: TRBJ2-7
cdr3_aa: CASSSGQGPLYEQYF
cdr3_nt: TGCGCCAGCAGCTCGGGACAGGGCCCTCTCTACGAGCAGTACTTC

v_call: TRBV15
clone_size: .
d_call: TRBD1
j_call: TRBJ1-5
cdr3_aa: CATSRDPGQGFNQPQHF
cdr3_nt: TGTGCCACCAGCAGAGACCCGGGACAGGGATTCAATCAGCCCCAGCATTTT

v_call: TRBV2
clone_size: .
d_call: TRBD2
j_call: TRBJ2-2
cdr3_aa: CASSGTSRSNTGELFF
cdr3_nt: TGTGCCAGCAGTGGGACTAGCAGATCGAACACCGGGGAGCTGTTTTTT

v_call: TRBV19
clone_size: few
d_call: .
j_call: TRBJ1-1
cdr3_aa: CASSIGGGTEAFF
cdr3_nt: TGTGCCAGTAGTATAGGGGGTGGCACTGAAGCTTTCTTT

v_call: TRBV2
clone_size: .
d_call: .
j_call: TRBJ2-1
cdr3_aa: CASSWALENEQFF
cdr3_nt: TGTGCCAGCAGTTGGGCCCTTGAAAATGAGCAGTTCTTC

v_call: TRBV7-2
clone_size: few
d_call: .
j_call: TRBJ1-5
cdr3_aa: CASSPGLWQAQHF
cdr3_nt: TGTGCCAGCAGCCCAGGGTTATGGCAGGCCCAGCATTTT

v_call: TRBV27
clone_size: .
d_call: .
j_call: TRBJ2-1
cdr3_aa: CASSSRITSDEQFF
cdr3_nt: TGTGCCAGCAGTTCAAGGATCACTTCCGATGAGCAGTTCTTC

v_call: TRBV9
clone_size: .
d_call: .
j_call: TRBJ2-3
cdr3_aa: CASSVGGADTQYF
cdr3_nt: TGTGCCAGCAGCGTAGGGGGAGCCGATACGCAGTATTTT

v_call: TRBV4-1
clone_size: .
d_call: .
j_call: TRBJ2-1
cdr3_aa: CASSPDPILTVSYNEQFF
cdr3_nt: TGCGCCAGCAGCCCCGACCCCATACTGACAGTTTCCTACAATGAGCAGTTCTTC

v_call: TRBV28
clone_size: .
d_call: .
j_call: TRBJ2-7
cdr3_aa: CASTNLGDYEQYF
cdr3_nt: TGTGCCAGCACTAATTTGGGGGACTACGAGCAGTACTTC

v_call: TRBV28
clone_size: .
d_call: TRBD1
j_call: TRBJ1-2
cdr3_aa: CASRSTGADWNYGYTF
cdr3_nt: TGTGCCAGCAGATCCACAGGGGCTGACTGGAACTATGGCTACACCTTC

v_call: TRBV30
clone_size: .
d_call: TRBD1
j_call: TRBJ1-2
cdr3_aa: CAGMMGTGYGYTF
cdr3_nt: TGTGCCGGGATGATGGGGACAGGTTATGGCTACACCTTC

v_call: TRBV7-3
clone_size: .
d_call: .
j_call: TRBJ2-1
cdr3_aa: CASSLGQGVSDEQFF
cdr3_nt: TGTGCCAGCAGCTTAGGGCAGGGCGTTTCGGATGAGCAGTTCTTC

v_call: TRBV27
clone_size: once
d_call: TRBD1
j_call: TRBJ1-1
cdr3_aa: CASSLTGGANTEAFF
cdr3_nt: TGTGCCAGCAGTTTGACAGGGGGCGCGAACACTGAAGCTTTCTTT

v_call: TRBV4-1
clone_size: .
d_call: .
j_call: TRBJ1-4
cdr3_aa: CASSQDPGTNEKLFF
cdr3_nt: TGCGCCAGCAGCCAAGATCCGGGGACTAATGAAAAACTGTTTTTT

v_call: TRBV27
clone_size: .
d_call: .
j_call: TRBJ1-1
cdr3_aa: CASRSLGYTEAFF
cdr3_nt: TGTGCCAGCAGGTCCTTGGGGTACACTGAAGCTTTCTTT

v_call: TRBV4-1
clone_size: .
d_call: .
j_call: TRBJ2-7
cdr3_aa: CASSQDLELVGYEQYF
cdr3_nt: TGCGCCAGCAGCCAAGATTTGGAGTTGGTGGGCTACGAGCAGTACTTC

v_call: TRBV27
clone_size: .
d_call: .
j_call: TRBJ2-2
cdr3_aa: CASSLVNTGELFF
cdr3_nt: TGTGCCAGCAGTTTAGTTAACACCGGGGAGCTGTTTTTT

v_call: TRBV2
clone_size: .
d_call: .
j_call: TRBJ2-7
cdr3_aa: CASSEDTHEQYF
cdr3_nt: TGTGCCAGCAGTGAAGACACCCACGAGCAGTACTTC

v_call: TRBV13
clone_size: .
d_call: .
j_call: TRBJ2-5
cdr3_aa: CASSPTPPGDQETQYF
cdr3_nt: TGTGCCAGCAGCCCCACTCCCCCAGGGGATCAAGAGACCCAGTACTTC

v_call: TRBV9
clone_size: .
d_call: .
j_call: TRBJ2-7
cdr3_aa: CASSVGWGNYEQYF
cdr3_nt: TGTGCCAGCAGCGTAGGCTGGGGGAACTACGAGCAGTACTTC

v_call: TRBV7-9
clone_size: .
d_call: TRBD2
j_call: TRBJ2-7
cdr3_aa: CASSSRLAGAGEQYF
cdr3_nt: TGTGCCAGCAGCTCGAGACTAGCGGGGGCCGGGGAGCAGTACTTC

v_call: TRBV5-1
clone_size: .
d_call: TRBD1
j_call: TRBJ2-7
cdr3_aa: CASSFRTGMSYEQYF
cdr3_nt: TGCGCCAGCAGCTTCCGGACAGGGATGTCCTACGAGCAGTACTTC

v_call: TRBV6-1
clone_size: .
d_call: TRBD1
j_call: TRBJ2-7
cdr3_aa: CASSGTGTGALEQYF
cdr3_nt: TGTGCCAGCAGTGGGACCGGGACAGGGGCATTAGAGCAGTACTTC

v_call: TRBV5-6
clone_size: once
d_call: .
j_call: TRBJ2-7
cdr3_aa: CASSLGWGREQYF
cdr3_nt: TGTGCCAGCAGCTTGGGTTGGGGCCGCGAGCAGTACTTC

v_call: TRBV13
clone_size: .
d_call: .
j_call: TRBJ2-7
cdr3_aa: CASSLERDFGGYEQYF
cdr3_nt: TGTGCCAGCAGCTTAGAAAGGGACTTTGGAGGCTACGAGCAGTACTTC